The clone carrying this T cell receptor (beta chain) came up once. Germline lookup yields CDR1 SNHLY and CDR2 FYNNEI. Between the trimmed V and J ends, which lost 6 bases and 7 bases, there was a span of 6 bases. The CDR3 has 10 residues. This specimen belongs to a study of PD-1 and CTLA-4 blockade in melanoma. Clones were sequenced by immunoSEQ multiplex PCR, and TCRdb holds only the in-frame ones, with some missing. The table has some 33,000 clones, 88% seen once; the top ten hold less than 7%. Sequencing used CD8+ T cells from peripheral blood, obtained from a patient given anti-PD-1 treatment. The rearrangement uses TRBV2 and TRBJ1-1; D gene unclear. The clonotype was recovered from a human donor with melanoma. This CDR3 is CASRGNEAFF. In DNA, the CDR3 is TGTGCCAGCAGGGGGAATGAAGCTTTCTTT.